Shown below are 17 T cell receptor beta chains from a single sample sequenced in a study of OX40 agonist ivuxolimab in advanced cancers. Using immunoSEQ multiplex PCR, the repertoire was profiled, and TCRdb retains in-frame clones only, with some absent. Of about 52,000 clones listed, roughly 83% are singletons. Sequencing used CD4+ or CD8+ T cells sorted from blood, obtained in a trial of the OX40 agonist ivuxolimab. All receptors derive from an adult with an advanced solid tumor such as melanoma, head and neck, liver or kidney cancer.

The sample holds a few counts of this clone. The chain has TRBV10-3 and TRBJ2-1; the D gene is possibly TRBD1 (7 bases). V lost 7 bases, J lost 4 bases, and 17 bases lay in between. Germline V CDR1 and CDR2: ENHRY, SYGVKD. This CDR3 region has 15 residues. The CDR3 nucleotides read TGTGCCATCACCGGCTCGGCAGGGGGGTACAATGAGCAGTTCTTC. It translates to CAITGSAGGYNEQFF.

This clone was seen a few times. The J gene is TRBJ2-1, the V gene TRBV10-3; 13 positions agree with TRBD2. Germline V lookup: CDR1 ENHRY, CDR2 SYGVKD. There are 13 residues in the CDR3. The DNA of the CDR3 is TGTGGCACCGGGACTAGCGGGAACAATGAGCAGTTCTTC. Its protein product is CGTGTSGNNEQFF.

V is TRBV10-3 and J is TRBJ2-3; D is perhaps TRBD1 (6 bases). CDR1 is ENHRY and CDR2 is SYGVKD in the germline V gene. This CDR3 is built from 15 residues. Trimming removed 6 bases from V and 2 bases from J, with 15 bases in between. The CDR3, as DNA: TGTGCCATCAGGGACGGGACATATAACACAGATACGCAGTATTTT. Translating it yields CAIRDGTYNTDTQYF.

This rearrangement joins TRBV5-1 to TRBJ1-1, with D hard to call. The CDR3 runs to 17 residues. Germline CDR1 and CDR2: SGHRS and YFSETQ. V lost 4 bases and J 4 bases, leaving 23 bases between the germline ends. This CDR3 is CASSPGSPPRWGTEAFF. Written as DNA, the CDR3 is TGCGCCAGCAGCCCGGGGTCCCCACCCCGATGGGGCACTGAAGCTTTCTTT.

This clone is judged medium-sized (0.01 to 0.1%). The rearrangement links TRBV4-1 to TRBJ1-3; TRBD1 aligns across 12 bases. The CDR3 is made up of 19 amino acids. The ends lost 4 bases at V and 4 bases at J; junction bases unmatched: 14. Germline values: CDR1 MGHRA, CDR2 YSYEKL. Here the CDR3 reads CASSPPGQGAKSGGNTIYF. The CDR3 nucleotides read TGCGCCAGCAGCCCACCGGGACAGGGGGCCAAGAGTGGAGGAAACACCATATATTTT.

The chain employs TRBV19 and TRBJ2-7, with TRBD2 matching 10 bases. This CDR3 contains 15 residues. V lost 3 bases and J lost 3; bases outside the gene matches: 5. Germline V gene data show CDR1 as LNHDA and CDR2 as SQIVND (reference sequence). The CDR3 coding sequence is TGTGCCAGTAGTATGGGGCTAGCGGGAGTCTACGAGCAGTACGTC. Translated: CASSMGLAGVYEQYV.

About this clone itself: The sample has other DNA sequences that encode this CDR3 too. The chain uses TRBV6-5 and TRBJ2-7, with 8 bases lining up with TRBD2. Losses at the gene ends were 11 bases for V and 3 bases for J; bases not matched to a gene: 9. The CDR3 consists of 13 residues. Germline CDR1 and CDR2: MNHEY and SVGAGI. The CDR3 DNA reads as TGTGCCCGGGGGGGTCGCTTTAGCTACGAGCAGTACGTC. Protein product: CARGGRFSYEQYV.

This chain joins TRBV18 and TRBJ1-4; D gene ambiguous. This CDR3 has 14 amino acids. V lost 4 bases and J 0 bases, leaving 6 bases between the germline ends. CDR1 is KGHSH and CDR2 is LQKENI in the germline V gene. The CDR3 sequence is CASSLDTTNEKLFF. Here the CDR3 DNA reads TGTGCCAGCTCACTAGACACAACTAATGAAAAACTGTTTTTT.

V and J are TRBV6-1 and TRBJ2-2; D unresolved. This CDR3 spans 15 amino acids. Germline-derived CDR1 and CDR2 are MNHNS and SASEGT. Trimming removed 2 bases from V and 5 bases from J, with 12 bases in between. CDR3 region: CASSEIVLVTGELFF. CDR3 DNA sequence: TGTGCCAGCAGTGAAATTGTCTTGGTAACCGGGGAGCTGTTTTTT.

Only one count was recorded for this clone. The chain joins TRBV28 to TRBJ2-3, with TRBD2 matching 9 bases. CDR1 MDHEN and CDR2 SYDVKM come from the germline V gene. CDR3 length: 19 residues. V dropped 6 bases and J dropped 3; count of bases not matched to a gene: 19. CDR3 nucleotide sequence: TGTGCCAGCAGACCCGGGACTAGCTCCTCGGGGTCTGGTACAGATACGCAGTATTTT. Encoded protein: CASRPGTSSSGSGTDTQYF.

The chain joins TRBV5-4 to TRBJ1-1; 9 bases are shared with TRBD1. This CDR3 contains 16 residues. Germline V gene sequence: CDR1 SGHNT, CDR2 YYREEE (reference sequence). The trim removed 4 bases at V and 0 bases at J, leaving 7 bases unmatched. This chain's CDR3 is CASSPGTGLMNTEAFF. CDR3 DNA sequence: TGTGCCAGCAGCCCCGGGACAGGGCTAATGAACACTGAAGCTTTCTTT.

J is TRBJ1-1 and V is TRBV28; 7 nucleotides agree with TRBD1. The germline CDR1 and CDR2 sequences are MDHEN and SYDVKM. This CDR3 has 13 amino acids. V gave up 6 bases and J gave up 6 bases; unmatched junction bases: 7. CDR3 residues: CASRLTGDAEAFF. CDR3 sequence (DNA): TGTGCCAGCAGACTAACAGGGGACGCTGAAGCTTTCTTT.

The CDR3: CASSYHRGQGEYGYTF. The DNA for the CDR3 is TGTGCCAGCAGTTACCACCGGGGACAGGGGGAATATGGCTACACCTTC. The V call is TRBV6-5, the J call TRBJ1-2, with 11 bases matching TRBD1. This CDR3 comprises 16 residues. The V segment lost 2 bases and the J segment 5 bases; nucleotides outside the gene matches: 7. Germline values: CDR1 MNHEY, CDR2 SVGAGI.

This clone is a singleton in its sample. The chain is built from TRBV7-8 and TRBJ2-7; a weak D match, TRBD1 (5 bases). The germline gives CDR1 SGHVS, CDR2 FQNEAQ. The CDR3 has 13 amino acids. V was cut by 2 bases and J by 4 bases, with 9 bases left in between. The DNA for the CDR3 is TGTGCCAGCAGCTTATTTTCAGGGTACGAGCAGTACGTC. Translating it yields CASSLFSGYEQYV.

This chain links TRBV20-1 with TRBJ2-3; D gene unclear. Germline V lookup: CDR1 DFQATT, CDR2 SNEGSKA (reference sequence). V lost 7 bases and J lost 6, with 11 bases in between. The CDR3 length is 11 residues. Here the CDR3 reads CSVFDSDTQYF. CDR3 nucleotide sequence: TGCAGTGTTTTCGACTCGGATACGCAGTATTTT.

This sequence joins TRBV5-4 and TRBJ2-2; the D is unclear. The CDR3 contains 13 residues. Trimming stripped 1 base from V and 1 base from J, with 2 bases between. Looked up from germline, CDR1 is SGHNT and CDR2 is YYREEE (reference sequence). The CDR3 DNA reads TGTGCCAGCAGCTTGAAGAACACCGGGGAGCTGTTTTTT. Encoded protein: CASSLKNTGELFF.

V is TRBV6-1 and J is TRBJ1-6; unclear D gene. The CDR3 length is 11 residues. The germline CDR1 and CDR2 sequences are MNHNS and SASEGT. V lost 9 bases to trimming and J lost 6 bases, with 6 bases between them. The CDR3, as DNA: TGTGCCAGTAAACTTAATTCACCCCTCCACTTT. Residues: CASKLNSPLHF.